Listed below are T cell receptor beta chains from one sample, sequenced in a study of T cells in Graves' hyperthyroidism and ophthalmopathy. TCRdb re-analysed the multiplex PCR reads in MiXCR, keeping a single row per CDR3 protein. The table has 550,000 to 650,000 distinct CDR3 sequences, about 15% seen once. The sequenced sample consisted of blood. The receptor source for this set is a woman between 40 and 55 years old with Graves' hyperthyroidism. CDR3s include the opening cysteine and the closing phenylalanine or tryptophan. The D gene is left open where the match is weak. Size tells how often a clone was seen (once, few, many) or the class of an expanded clone, and some rows leave it out.

J,V,size,D,DNA,CDR3
TRBJ2-1,TRBV24-1,.,TRBD2,TGTGCCACCAGTGATTCCAGGACTAGCGGAACTGAGCAGTTCTTC,CATSDSRTSGTEQFF
TRBJ2-7,TRBV20-1,many,.,TGCAGTGCTAGGGTTGAGAAAGGGGGGTACGAGCAGTACTTC,CSARVEKGGYEQYF
TRBJ1-1,TRBV28,many,.,TGTGCCAGCATTCCCCCGGGGTTCCTAGGCACTGAAGCTTTCTTT,CASIPPGFLGTEAFF
TRBJ1-4,TRBV30,many,.,TGTGCCTGGAGTATAGGGTTCCCCGAAAAACTGTTTTTT,CAWSIGFPEKLFF
TRBJ2-7,TRBV28,few,TRBD1,TGTGCCAGCAGTCCCGGGACAGGGAGCGAGCAGTACTTC,CASSPGTGSEQYF
TRBJ1-2,TRBV6-2/TRBV6-3,.,.,TGTGCCAGCGAGGGGGGGCTGCACCGTGGCTACACCTTC,CASEGGLHRGYTF
TRBJ2-5,TRBV18,.,.,TGTGCCAGCTCAAAGGGGTCCCAAGAGACCCAGTACTTC,CASSKGSQETQYF
TRBJ2-2,TRBV29-1,few,.,TGCACCTCAATTTGCCCAACATTGGGGCGGGTCCCCAACACCGGGGAGCTGTTTTTT,CTSICPTLGRVPNTGELFF
TRBJ2-5,TRBV7-9,few,.,TGTGCCAGCAGCCTTTCCTTCAGATTATTTGGCTCTGATCAAGAGACCCAGTACTTC,CASSLSFRLFGSDQETQYF
TRBJ2-7,TRBV14,many,.,TGTGCCAGCAGCCAGTTTTCCTACGAGCAGTACTTC,CASSQFSYEQYF
TRBJ1-4,TRBV12-5,many,.,TGTGCTAGTGTCCAGGGGATAACTAATGAAAAACTGTTTTTT,CASVQGITNEKLFF
TRBJ2-7,TRBV14,few,.,TGTGCCAGCAGCCAGACCGCGGCCAACTACTACGAGCAGTACTTC,CASSQTAANYYEQYF
TRBJ1-5,TRBV28,few,.,TGTGCCAGCAGTTTTAACGTCGGACTAGGGAGTCAGCCCCAGCATTTT,CASSFNVGLGSQPQHF
TRBJ2-7,TRBV27,many,TRBD1,TGTGCCAGCAGTTTATGGGGACAGGGGGCGATCGAGCAGTACTTC,CASSLWGQGAIEQYF
TRBJ1-1,TRBV30,many,TRBD1,TGTGCCTGGAGCGGGGACAGGGAAAAGATTGAAGCTTTCTTT,CAWSGDREKIEAFF
TRBJ2-3,TRBV24-1,many,TRBD2,TGTGCCACCAGCGGTACCCCCCACTCACTAGCGGGAGTTACAGATACGCAGTATTTT,CATSGTPHSLAGVTDTQYF
TRBJ1-2,TRBV12-3/TRBV12-4,.,.,TGTGCCAGCATGGGACAAAACTATGGCTACACCTTC,CASMGQNYGYTF
TRBJ2-3,TRBV12-3/TRBV12-4,.,TRBD1,TGTGCCAGCAGTTTCGACTGGAGAAGGGGGCCCACAGATACGCAGTATTTT,CASSFDWRRGPTDTQYF
TRBJ2-7,TRBV14,.,TRBD2,TGTGCCAGCAGCCTACGGTATAGCGGGGGAGACTACGAGCAGTACTTC,CASSLRYSGGDYEQYF
TRBJ2-3,TRBV7-9,many,.,TGTGCCAGCAGAACTAACACAGATACGCAGTATTTT,CASRTNTDTQYF
TRBJ1-4,TRBV6-1,.,.,TGTGCCAGCAGTGAGACGGGCAGTCAGAATGAAAAACTGTTTTTT,CASSETGSQNEKLFF
TRBJ2-2,TRBV7-2,.,.,TGTGCCAGCAGCTTAGCGGCGGTCTCCAAGGGGGAGCTGTTTTTT,CASSLAAVSKGELFF
TRBJ2-1,TRBV20-1,many,TRBD2,TGCAGTGCTAGAGGACTAGCGGGAGCCGATGAGCAGTTCTTC,CSARGLAGADEQFF